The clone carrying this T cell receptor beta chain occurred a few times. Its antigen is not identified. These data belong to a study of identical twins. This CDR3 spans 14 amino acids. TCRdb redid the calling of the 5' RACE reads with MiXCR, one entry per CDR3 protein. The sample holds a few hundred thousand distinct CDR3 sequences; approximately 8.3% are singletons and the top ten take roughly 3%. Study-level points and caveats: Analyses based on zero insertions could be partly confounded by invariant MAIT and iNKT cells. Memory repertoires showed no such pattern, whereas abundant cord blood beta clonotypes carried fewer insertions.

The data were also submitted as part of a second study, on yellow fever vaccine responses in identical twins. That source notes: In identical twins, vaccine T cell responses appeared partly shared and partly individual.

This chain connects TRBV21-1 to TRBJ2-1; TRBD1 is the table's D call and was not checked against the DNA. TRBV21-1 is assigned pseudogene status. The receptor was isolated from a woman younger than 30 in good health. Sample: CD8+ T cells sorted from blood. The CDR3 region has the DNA TGTGCCAGCAGCAGGGCCCCCCCAAATTTTGAGCAGTTCTTC. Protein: CASSRAPPNFEQFF.